The clone carrying this T cell receptor beta chain was seen a handful of times. In making TCR cDNA, 5'RACE template switching added a universal primer site and UMIs to it. Each CDR3 protein is one row after TCRdb ran MiXCR on the 5' RACE reads. The repertoire includes some 300,000 distinct CDR3 sequences, 7.5% to 9.5% of them detected once, and approximately 3.5% sits in the top ten. The data were obtained in a study of T cells after yellow fever vaccination. The sample in question was CD4+ T cells sorted from PBMCs, obtained 5 days after the yellow fever booster vaccination. This clonotype was obtained from a man aged 18 to 29 who received the YFV17D yellow fever vaccine.

CDR3 nucleotides: TGTGCCAGCAGCAAGATGAGGAGCTCCTACGAGCAGTACTTC. It encodes CASSKMRSSYEQYF. The J gene is TRBJ2-7, the V gene TRBV6-5; no clear D gene. CDR3 length: 14 residues. Germline CDR1 MNHEY, CDR2 SVGAGI. Trimming removed 6 bases at V and 0 bases at J, with 12 bases between.